This T cell receptor (beta chain) was identified in a study of T-cell reconstitution after alpha-beta-depleted transplantation in children. Unique molecular identifiers tagged the TCRbeta library. TCRdb ran MiXCR on the PCR reads and lists one entry per CDR3 protein. The sample includes about 610,000 distinct CDR3 sequences, roughly a tenth of them seen just once. V lost 6 bases to trimming and J lost 7 bases, with 10 bases between them. Germline V gene sequence: CDR1 MNHNS, CDR2 SASEGT. The CDR3 runs to 12 residues. The origin of this receptor is a human donor who donated a stem cell graft to a child with acute myeloid leukemia. The sample here was PBMCs from the stem cell graft donor, taken from the stem cell graft. This chain joins TRBV6-1 and TRBJ2-1; D is uncertain. CDR3 coding DNA: TGTGCCAGCAGCCACCAGGTAAATGAGCAGTTCTTC. Its translation: CASSHQVNEQFF.